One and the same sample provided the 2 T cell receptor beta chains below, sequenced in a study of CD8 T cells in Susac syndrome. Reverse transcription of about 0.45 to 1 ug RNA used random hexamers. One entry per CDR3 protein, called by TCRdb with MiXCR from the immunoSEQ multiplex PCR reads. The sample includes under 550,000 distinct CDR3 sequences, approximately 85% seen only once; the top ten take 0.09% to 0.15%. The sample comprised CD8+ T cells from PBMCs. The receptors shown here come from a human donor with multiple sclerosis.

The CDR3 sequence is CASRQTVDLNTGELFF. CDR3 in DNA: TGTGCCAGCAGGCAGACAGTGGATCTTAACACCGGGGAGCTGTTTTTT. The rearrangement links TRBV6-1 to TRBJ2-2; tentative D call: TRBD1 (5 bases). This CDR3 comprises 16 residues. Trimming removed 6 bases from V and 2 bases from J, with 16 bases in between. The germline gives CDR1 MNHNS, CDR2 SASEGT.

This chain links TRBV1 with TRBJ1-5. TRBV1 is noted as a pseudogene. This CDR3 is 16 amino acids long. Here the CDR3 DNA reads TGCACCAGCAGCCAAGAGAGGCTGTATAGCAATCAGCCCCAGCATTTT. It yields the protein CTSSQERLYSNQPQHF.